The present T cell receptor beta chain was sequenced within a study of CD8 T cells in Susac syndrome. Study details: There were Susac syndrome patients who were therapy-naive at blood draw, others on corticosteroids, and others on intravenous immunoglobulin alone.

CDR3 length: 15 residues. Between the trimmed V and J ends, which lost 1 base and 1 base, there was a span of 10 bases. Germline V lookup: CDR1 SEHNR, CDR2 FQNEAQ (reference sequence). Negative magnetic isolation gave CD8+ and CD4+ cells; FACS enriched CD8+ TEMRA. Reverse transcription of 0.5 to 1 ug RNA was carried out with random hexamers. Across 54 Vbeta and 13 Jbeta, immunoSEQ multiplex PCR amplified TCR beta CDR3. TCRdb reanalysed the immunoSEQ multiplex PCR reads using MiXCR and keeps one entry per CDR3 protein. The table records about 180,000 distinct CDR3 sequences, 85% to 95% of them present only once.

The chain uses TRBV7-9 and TRBJ1-1; weak D call: TRBD1 (5 bases). The source material was CD4+ T cells from PBMCs. The TCR originated in a human donor with Susac syndrome. Here the CDR3 reads CASSLEAGPNTEAFF. The CDR3 bases are TGTGCCAGCAGCTTAGAGGCAGGGCCGAACACTGAAGCTTTCTTT. The full variable domain, with the rest looked up from reference TRBV7-9 and TRBJ1-1, is DTGVSQNPRHKITKRGQNVTFRCDPISEHNRLYWYRQTLGQGPEFLTYFQNEAQLEKSRLLSDRFSAERPKGSFSTLEIQRTEQGDSAMYLCASSLEAGPNTEAFFGQGTRLTVV.